This is a list of T cell receptor beta chains from one sample in a study of blood T cell repertoires in COVID-19. Using immunoSEQ multiplex PCR, the repertoire was profiled, and TCRdb retains in-frame clones only, with some absent. Among about 240,000 clones listed, about 79% were seen once. The sequencing sample was made of peripheral blood. Every receptor here comes from an elderly woman with acute or convalescent COVID-19. Each CDR3 is given with its conserved first and last residue. A D gene is named only where the DNA matches it firmly. The size entry is marked missing in some rows and otherwise reads once, few, many or a size class.

clone size	D gene	V gene	J gene	CDR3 DNA	CDR3 protein
.	.	TRBV18	TRBJ2-7	TGTGCCAGCTCGTACTCCGAGACTCGTTACGAGCAGTACTTC	CASSYSETRYEQYF
.	.	TRBV18	TRBJ2-3	TGTGCCAGCTCCCTCCAACAGGGCCCTACAGATACGCAGTATTTT	CASSLQQGPTDTQYF
.	TRBD1	TRBV6-5	TRBJ2-7	TGTGCCAGCAGTATCCGGACAGGCTCCTACGAGCAGTACTTC	CASSIRTGSYEQYF
.	.	TRBV19	TRBJ2-1	TGTGCCAGTAGTATAGCCCCCGGCGGGTCCTACAATGAGCAGTTCTTC	CASSIAPGGSYNEQFF
.	TRBD2	TRBV3-1/TRBV3-2	TRBJ2-3	TGTGCCAGCAGCCAAACTAGCGTTGAAACAGATACGCAGTATTTT	CASSQTSVETDTQYF
.	TRBD1	TRBV28	TRBJ1-2	TGTGCCAGCAGTCGGACAGGCCTCGCCTATGGCTACACCTTC	CASSRTGLAYGYTF
.	.	TRBV6-1	TRBJ2-7	TGTGCCAGCAGTGAAGAGCTCCAACCACCAACTTACGAGCAGTACTTC	CASSEELQPPTYEQYF
.	.	TRBV6-6	TRBJ1-3	TGTGCCAGCAGTTTACAGGGAGCGGAGACCATATATTTT	CASSLQGAETIYF
once	.	TRBV6-5	TRBJ1-5	TGTGCCAGCAGCGCATCGGGGGGTAGCAATCAGCCCCAGCATTTT	CASSASGGSNQPQHF
once	.	TRBV3-1/TRBV3-2	TRBJ1-6	TGTGCCAGCAGCCAAGGGGCCTCACGAGGGAGTTCCTATAATTCACCCCTCCACTTT	CASSQGASRGSSYNSPLHF
.	TRBD1	TRBV3-1/TRBV3-2	TRBJ2-7	TGTGCCAGCACAAAAATAATACACAGGGGACACGAGCAGTACTTC	CASTKIIHRGHEQYF
.	.	TRBV9	TRBJ2-3	TGTGCCAGCAGCCCCCGACCGACTAGCACAGATACGCAGTATTTT	CASSPRPTSTDTQYF
.	TRBD1	TRBV24-1	TRBJ1-5	TGTGCCACCAGTGACGGGACAGGGGCCCCCCCCCAGCATTTT	CATSDGTGAPPQHF
.	TRBD2	TRBV13	TRBJ2-1	TGTGCCAGCAGCATGACTAGCGGGCCCTACAATGAGCAGTTCTTC	CASSMTSGPYNEQFF
few	.	TRBV5-4	TRBJ2-5	TGTGCCAGCAGCAAACAGGGTTCCGAGACCCAGTACTTC	CASSKQGSETQYF
.	TRBD1	TRBV2	TRBJ1-4	TGTGCCAGCAGGCGCACAGGGGGTCCTAATGAAAAACTGTTTTTT	CASRRTGGPNEKLFF
.	.	TRBV14	TRBJ2-1	TGTGCCAGCAGCCTCGGGACTCCGGGATGGAATGAGCAGTTCTTC	CASSLGTPGWNEQFF
.	TRBD2	TRBV5-1	TRBJ2-3	TGCGCCCGCTGCGCGGGGGGGGGCAGCGATACGCAGTATTTT	CARCAGGGSDTQYF
.	TRBD1	TRBV2	TRBJ2-5	TGTGCCAGCACCCGGGACAGGGAGACCCAGTACTTC	CASTRDRETQYF
.	.	TRBV30	TRBJ1-4	TGTGCCTGGAGTGTTTGGAGGGGTGGAGGTGAAAAACTGTTTTTT	CAWSVWRGGGEKLFF
.	TRBD1	TRBV11-2	TRBJ1-1	TGTGCCAGCAGCCCGGGGACAGGGGGAGCTTTCTTT	CASSPGTGGAFF
.	TRBD2	TRBV11-2	TRBJ2-1	TGTGCCAGCAGCTTAGTGCGGGGGGCCTACAATGAGCAGTTCTTC	CASSLVRGAYNEQFF
.	TRBD1	TRBV28	TRBJ1-2	TGTGCCAGCAGTTTAAAGACAGGGGGTGGCTACACCTTC	CASSLKTGGGYTF
once	.	TRBV20-1	TRBJ2-1	TGCAGTGCTAGCAGGTGGGATGAGCAGTTCTTC	CSASRWDEQFF
.	TRBD1	TRBV9	TRBJ2-1	TGTGCCAGCAGCGTAGTGGGGGACAGGAAAAACAATGAGCAGTTCTTC	CASSVVGDRKNNEQFF
.	.	TRBV28	TRBJ1-5	TGTGCCAGCAGTTTAAATATGAATCAGCCCCAGCATTTT	CASSLNMNQPQHF
.	TRBD2	TRBV4-1	TRBJ2-1	TGCGCCAGCTCCTGGGACTGGCCAGCCAAGGGCAGGGAGGGTCAGCAGTTCTTC	CASSWDWPAKGREGQQFF
.	.	TRBV28	TRBJ2-2	TGTGCCAGCAGTTTAACTGGGGCCCCCGGCGGGGAGCTGTTTTTT	CASSLTGAPGGELFF
.	.	TRBV6-6	TRBJ2-3	TGTGCCAGCAGAGAACTCAGGGGTGGGGGCACAGATACGCAGTATTTT	CASRELRGGGTDTQYF
.	.	TRBV2	TRBJ1-1	TGTGCCAGCAGGGCCCAGGGGTCCATCAACACTGAAGCTTTCTTT	CASRAQGSINTEAFF
.	TRBD1	TRBV5-1	TRBJ1-5	TGCGCCAGCAGCCCCGGACAGGGCAATCAGCCCCAGCATTTT	CASSPGQGNQPQHF
.	TRBD2	TRBV4-1	TRBJ2-4	TGCGCCAGCAGCCAAGGGTCTAGCGGCAACATTCAGTACTTC	CASSQGSSGNIQYF
.	TRBD1	TRBV12-5	TRBJ1-5	TGTGCTAGTGGTCCTGGGACAGGGGGCACCCTAGGGCCCCAGCATTTT	CASGPGTGGTLGPQHF
once	.	TRBV25-1	TRBJ2-7	TGTGCCAGTCGCCCCGGGGGGCTACCCCCCGAGCAGTACTTC	CASRPGGLPPEQYF
.	.	TRBV9	TRBJ2-5	TGTGCCAGCAGCGTAGAATCACAAGAGACCCAGTACTTC	CASSVESQETQYF
.	TRBD1	TRBV18	TRBJ1-1	TGTGCCAGCTCGCTGGACAGGGGGCAAGGGAACACTGAAGCTTTCTTT	CASSLDRGQGNTEAFF
.	.	TRBV12-3/TRBV12-4	TRBJ1-1	TGTGCCAGCACCTTGAACACTGAAGCTTTCTTT	CASTLNTEAFF
.	.	TRBV6-2/TRBV6-3	TRBJ1-2	TGTGCCAGCAGTCGCTCCGTCGGGGGTCCCTATGGCTACACCTTC	CASSRSVGGPYGYTF
.	.	TRBV6-1	TRBJ1-1	TGTGCCAGCAGTGAATTAGGCAGGGTGAACACTGAAGCTTTCTTT	CASSELGRVNTEAFF
once	.	TRBV6-1	TRBJ1-1	TGTGCCAGCAGTGAAGGGGCAGCTGAAGCTTTCTTT	CASSEGAAEAFF
.	.	TRBV1	TRBJ1-1	TGCACCAGCAGTCGGACAGGGGTGAACACTGAAGCTTTCTTT	CTSSRTGVNTEAFF
.	.	TRBV2	TRBJ1-5	TGTGCCAGCAGTGAAGAGGTGGGGGCGCCCCAGCATTTT	CASSEEVGAPQHF
.	TRBD2	TRBV6-1	TRBJ2-7	TGTGCCAGCAGTGAATCTGGCGGGGGGCCCTACGAGCAGTACTTC	CASSESGGGPYEQYF
.	TRBD1	TRBV3-1/TRBV3-2	TRBJ2-5	TGTGCCAGCAGCCCAACATCAGGGGGACAAGGGGAGACCCAGTACTTC	CASSPTSGGQGETQYF
many	.	TRBV19	TRBJ1-5	TGTGCCAGTAGTATGGGACAATTATTTCAGCCCCAGCATTTT	CASSMGQLFQPQHF
.	.	TRBV6-7	TRBJ1-4	TGTGCCAGCAGTTACCGGGGGATGACAAGGGAAAAACTGTTTTTT	CASSYRGMTREKLFF
few	TRBD1	TRBV4-1	TRBJ2-7	TGCGCCAGCAGCCAGAGAGGACAGGGTCCCCCCTACGAGCAGTACTTC	CASSQRGQGPPYEQYF
.	TRBD1	TRBV24-1	TRBJ2-1	TGTGCCACCAGTGAAGGTTTATCCGGGACAGGGCTGGACAATGAGCAGTTCTTC	CATSEGLSGTGLDNEQFF